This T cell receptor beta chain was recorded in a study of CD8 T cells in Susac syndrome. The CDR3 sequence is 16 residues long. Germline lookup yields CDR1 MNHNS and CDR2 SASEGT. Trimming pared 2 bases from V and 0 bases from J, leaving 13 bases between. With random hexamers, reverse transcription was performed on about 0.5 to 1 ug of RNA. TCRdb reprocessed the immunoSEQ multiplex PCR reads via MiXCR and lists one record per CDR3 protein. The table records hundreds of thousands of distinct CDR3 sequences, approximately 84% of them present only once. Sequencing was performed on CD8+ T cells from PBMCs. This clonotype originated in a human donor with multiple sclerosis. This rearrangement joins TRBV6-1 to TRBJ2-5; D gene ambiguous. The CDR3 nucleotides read TGTGCCAGCAGTGAAAGTATTTGGCTGTACCAAGAGACCCAGTACTTC. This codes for CASSESIWLYQETQYF.